The 7 T cell receptor beta chains presented below share a single source sample, sequenced in a study of blood T cell repertoires in COVID-19 (dated by TCRdb to 2018 to 2020). Receptor amplification or capture employed the immunoSEQ multiplex PCR assay. TCRdb carries this immuneACCESS record with in-frame sequences only. Its versions omit some clonotypes, under half of them owing to an unresolved V gene in the studies checked, with the rest unexplained. This sample holds 140,000 to 150,000 clones; around 80% were observed only once. Of the sample, more than 5% falls within the top ten clones. Sequenced material: PBMCs or T cells enriched from blood (not recorded which). The source is a woman in her 50s who had recovered from COVID-19.

This clone has just one count. This sequence joins TRBV28 and TRBJ1-5; D gene ambiguous. CDR1 is MDHEN and CDR2 is SYDVKM in the germline V gene. The CDR3 consists of 13 residues. V lost 2 bases, J lost 8 bases, and 10 bases lay in between. The CDR3 spells CASSLDKSEPQHF. CDR3 in DNA: TGTGCCAGCAGTTTAGATAAAAGCGAGCCCCAGCATTTT. The complete variable domain, with remaining parts taken from reference TRBV28 and TRBJ1-5, reads DVKVTQSSRYLVKRTGEKVFLECVQDMDHENMFWYRQDPGLGLRLIYFSYDVKMKEKGDIPEGYSVSREKKERFSLILESASTNQTSMYLCASSLDKSEPQHFGDGTRLSIL.

The rearrangement uses TRBV5-1 and TRBJ1-1; the match to TRBD1 covers 8 bases. The CDR3 runs to 14 residues. CDR1 is SGHRS, CDR2 YFSETQ, per germline. Unmatched junction bases numbered 2, after V lost 3 bases and J lost 1 base. In DNA form, the CDR3 reads TGCGCCAGCAGCTACGACAGGGGGAACACTGAAGCTTTCTTT. It is translated as CASSYDRGNTEAFF.

This chain joins TRBV7-8 and TRBJ1-2; TRBD1 agrees at 8 bases. The germline V gene has CDR1 SGHVS and CDR2 FQNEAQ. V lost 2 bases to trimming and J lost 11 bases; unmatched junction nucleotides: 7. This CDR3 has 13 residues. CDR3 protein: CASSLRQGPWYTF. The CDR3 nucleotides are TGTGCCAGCAGCTTACGACAGGGGCCCTGGTACACCTTC. Supplemented by reference TRBV7-8 and TRBJ1-2, the full variable domain reads GAGVSQSPRYKVAKRGQDVALRCDPISGHVSLFWYQQALGQGPEFLTYFQNEAQLDKSGLPSDRFFAERPEGSVSTLKIQRTQQEDSAVYLCASSLRQGPWYTFGSGTRLTVV.

This clone was counted a single time. The chain carries TRBV15 and TRBJ2-5; tentatively, D is TRBD2 (5 bases). This CDR3 region has 15 residues. Trimming shortened V by 1 base and J by 5 bases, and 14 bases separated the two germline ends. Germline assignment: CDR1 LNHNV and CDR2 YYDKDF (reference sequence). This CDR3 reads CATSRVYSGWETQYF. The CDR3 DNA reads as TGTGCCACCAGCAGAGTCTATTCGGGGTGGGAGACCCAGTACTTC.

This clone was seen more than once but under ten times. J is TRBJ1-2 and V is TRBV5-6; D remains unclear. The V and J ends lost 0 bases and 7 bases respectively, with 13 bases between them. Germline CDR1 and CDR2: SGHDT and YYEEEE. The CDR3 is made up of 14 amino acids. CDR3 region: CASSLASGAGGYTF. In DNA form, the CDR3 reads TGTGCCAGCAGCTTGGCCTCGGGAGCGGGTGGCTACACCTTC.

This clone came up a few times. This chain links TRBV5-1 with TRBJ1-4; 8 bases match TRBD1. V shed 0 bases and J 2 bases; nucleotides not matched to a gene: 3. The CDR3 runs to 16 residues. From germline, CDR1 is SGHRS and CDR2 YFSETQ. CDR3 protein: CASSLATGATNEKLFF. For the CDR3, the DNA is TGCGCCAGCAGCTTGGCGACAGGGGCCACTAATGAAAAACTGTTTTTT.

The J gene is TRBJ2-3, the V gene TRBV6-5; a weak D match, TRBD2 (6 bases). In germline, CDR1 is MNHEY, CDR2 SVGAGI. This CDR3 spans 15 amino acids. Trimming pared 4 bases from V and 2 bases from J, leaving 13 bases between. CDR3 in amino acids: CASSSRGGYTDTQYF. The CDR3 coding sequence is TGTGCCAGCAGTTCCCGAGGAGGGTACACAGATACGCAGTATTTT.